The 7 T cell receptor beta chains presented below share a single source sample, sequenced in a study of a mutant IDH1 vaccine in newly diagnosed glioma (dated by TCRdb to the early 2020s). The sample's time point label, in plain terms: week 35, safety follow-up. Each vaccine dose, consisting of 300 ug of a 20-mer mutant IDH1 peptide in Montanide, was administered subcutaneously with topical imiquimod. These receptors lack a known antigen. Library preparation employed the immunoSEQ multiplex PCR assay. Imported from immuneACCESS, the table was reduced by TCRdb to in-frame sequences with V and J called. These copies leave out some clones; in studies compared against another copy, an unresolved V gene accounts for under half, and the cause of the remainder is not known. Here the sample has some 60,000 clones; roughly four fifths occur a single time. Roughly 5% of the sample is taken by the ten largest.

This specimen consisted of PBMCs, obtained from a glioma patient whose treatment included an IDH1 peptide vaccine. These receptors were obtained from a man aged 35 to 55 with glioma.

V is TRBV7-2 and J is TRBJ1-4, with no clear D. In germline, CDR1 is SGHTA, CDR2 FQGNSA. CDR3 length equals 15 residues. V shed 5 bases and J shed 7 bases, with 17 bases lying between them. The CDR3 DNA reads TGTGCCAGCAGCCGAAAGACGCCCGGAGGTGAAAAACTGTTTTTT. It codes for CASSRKTPGGEKLFF.

This clone was recorded only once. The rearrangement links TRBV19 to TRBJ2-1, with 10 bases that match TRBD2. Germline lookup yields CDR1 LNHDA and CDR2 SQIVND (reference sequence). The J segment lost 2 bases and the V segment lost 2 bases, leaving 3 bases of the junction unmatched. The CDR3 extends over 16 amino acids. The CDR3 protein is CASSIMTSGPYNEQFF. CDR3 nucleotides: TGTGCCAGTAGTATAATGACTAGCGGGCCCTACAATGAGCAGTTCTTC.

The rearrangement uses TRBV7-2 and TRBJ2-5, with no clear D. Germline CDR1 and CDR2: SGHTA and FQGNSA. Trimming pared 1 base from V and 5 bases from J, leaving 11 bases between. This CDR3 region has 14 residues. CDR3 nucleotides: TGTGCCAGCAGCTTAGGTCAGGATTGGGAGACCCAGTACTTC. This translates into CASSLGQDWETQYF.

This chain uses TRBV28 with TRBJ2-1; 14 bases line up with TRBD2. The germline V gene encodes CDR1 MDHEN and CDR2 SYDVKM. Losses at the gene ends were 6 bases for V and 7 bases for J; bases not matched to a gene: 11. The length of the CDR3 is 17 residues. The CDR3 spells CASSLPGLAGVGNEQFF. The CDR3 DNA reads as TGTGCCAGCAGCCTTCCGGGACTAGCGGGAGTGGGGAATGAGCAGTTCTTC.

The chain joins TRBV10-1 to TRBJ2-3, with TRBD2 as a possible D gene (7 bases). This CDR3 spans 17 amino acids. Germline values: CDR1 WNHNN, CDR2 SYGVQD (reference sequence). Between the trimmed V and J ends, which lost 0 bases and 4 bases, there was a span of 17 bases. CDR3 coding DNA: TGCGCCAGCAGTGAGTCTGGGGGGGGCCCCCTTGCAGATACGCAGTATTTT. Amino acid sequence: CASSESGGGPLADTQYF.

V gene TRBV5-1 combines with J gene TRBJ2-5, with 8 bases lining up with TRBD2. Trimming cost V 4 bases and J 1 base; bases outside gene matches: 3. The germline gives CDR1 SGHRS, CDR2 YFSETQ. The CDR3 loop spans 14 amino acids. CDR3 sequence (DNA): TGCGCCAGCAGCCCCGGGAGGGCCCAAGAGACCCAGTACTTC. It is translated as CASSPGRAQETQYF.

CDR3 sequence (DNA): TGTGCCAGCAGCTTGGGGGCCGGGAGGCCGAACACTGAAGCTTTCTTT. Amino acids: CASSLGAGRPNTEAFF. This chain uses TRBV5-5 with TRBJ1-1; D unresolved. The CDR3 is 16 amino acids. Looked up from germline, CDR1 is SGHKS and CDR2 is YYEKEE (reference sequence). V lost 0 bases and J 1 base, leaving 13 bases between the germline ends.